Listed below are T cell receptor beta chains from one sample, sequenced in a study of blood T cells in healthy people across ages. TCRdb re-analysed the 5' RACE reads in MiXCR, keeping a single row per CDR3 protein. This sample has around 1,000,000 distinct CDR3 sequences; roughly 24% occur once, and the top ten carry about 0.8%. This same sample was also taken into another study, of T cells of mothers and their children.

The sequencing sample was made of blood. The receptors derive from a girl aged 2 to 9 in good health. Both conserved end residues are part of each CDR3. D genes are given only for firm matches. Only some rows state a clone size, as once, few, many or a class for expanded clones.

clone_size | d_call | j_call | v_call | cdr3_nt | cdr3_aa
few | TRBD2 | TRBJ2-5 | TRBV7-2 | TGTGCCAGCAGCTTATTTACTAGCGGGGAAGAGACCCAGTACTTC | CASSLFTSGEETQYF
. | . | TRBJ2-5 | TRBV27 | TGTGCCAGCAGTCGGTGGCAGGGTGGAGAGACCCAGTACTTC | CASSRWQGGETQYF
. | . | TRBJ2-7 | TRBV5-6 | TGTGCCAGCAGCTCGCCGGCCTTTGGGACCGCTTGGAGCGAGCAGTACTTC | CASSSPAFGTAWSEQYF
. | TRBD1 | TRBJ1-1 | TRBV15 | TGTGCCACCAACAGAGTCGTAGGACAGGGGCAAGCTGAAGCTTTCTTT | CATNRVVGQGQAEAFF
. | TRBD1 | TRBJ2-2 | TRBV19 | TGTGCCAGCCGAACAGGGGCGAACACCGGGGAGCTGTTTTTT | CASRTGANTGELFF
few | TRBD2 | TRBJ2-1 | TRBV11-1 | TGTGCCAGCAGCCCACCGGGACTAGTATGCAATGAGCAGTTCTTC | CASSPPGLVCNEQFF
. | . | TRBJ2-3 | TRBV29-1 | TGCAGCGTAGTGACAGTTTTGGGTACAGATACGCAGTATTTT | CSVVTVLGTDTQYF
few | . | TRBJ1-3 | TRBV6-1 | TGTGCCAGCAGCCGGGACCCCCTCTCTGGAAACACCATATATTTT | CASSRDPLSGNTIYF
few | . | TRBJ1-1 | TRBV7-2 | TGTGCCAGCAGCAACCGGGTCGAACACCCCATGAACACTGAAGCTTTCTTT | CASSNRVEHPMNTEAFF
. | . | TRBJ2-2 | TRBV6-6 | TGTGCCAGCAGCCTAAACGGGGGTTTGGTTGGAGACGAGCTGTTTTTT | CASSLNGGLVGDELFF
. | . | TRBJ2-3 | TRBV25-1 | TGTGCCAGCAGTGAATATGGCGTGGATGCTACAGATACGCAGTATTTT | CASSEYGVDATDTQYF
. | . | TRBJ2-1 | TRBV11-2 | TGTGCCAGCAGCTTAGATCTCCCGAACTACAATGAGCAGTTCTTC | CASSLDLPNYNEQFF
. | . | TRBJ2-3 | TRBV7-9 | TGTGCCAGCAGCAATGGACTTCGGGCAGATACGCAGTATTTT | CASSNGLRADTQYF
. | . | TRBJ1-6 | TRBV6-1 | TGTGCCAGCGGGTCTCCGTTCCTAGGATCCTATAATTCACCCCTCCACTTT | CASGSPFLGSYNSPLHF
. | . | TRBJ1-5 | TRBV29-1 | TGCAGCGTTGGAACAGGGAGAGCTCAGCCCCAGCATTTT | CSVGTGRAQPQHF
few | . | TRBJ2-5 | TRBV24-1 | TGTGCCACCAGTGAAACCGCTCCTGGGACGGAGACCCAGTACTTC | CATSETAPGTETQYF
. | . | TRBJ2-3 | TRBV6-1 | TGTGCCAGCAGTGAAGCCATCAACGGAGGTGGGGTTGATACGCAGTATTTT | CASSEAINGGGVDTQYF
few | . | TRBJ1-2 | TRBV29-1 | TGCAGCGTTGAAGATCTGAACAGCTATGGCTACACCTTC | CSVEDLNSYGYTF
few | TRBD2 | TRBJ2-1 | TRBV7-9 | TGTGCCAGCAGCTTAGGTCTAGCGGAAGTCAGTGAGCAGTTCTTC | CASSLGLAEVSEQFF
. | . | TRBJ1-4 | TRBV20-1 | TGCAGTGCTAGGGGTCTCTACCCGGACTACCCTAATGAAAAACTGTTTTTT | CSARGLYPDYPNEKLFF
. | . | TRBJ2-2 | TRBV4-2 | TGTGCCAGCAGCGAAGGGGAACACAGGGACGTATCCGGGGAGCTGTTTTTT | CASSEGEHRDVSGELFF
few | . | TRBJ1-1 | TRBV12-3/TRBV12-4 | TGTGCCTGCAGCCCCCCTGACAGGAGTGTGAGTGAAGCTTTCTTT | CACSPPDRSVSEAFF
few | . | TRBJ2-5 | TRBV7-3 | TGTGCCAGCAGCTTAATGGGGGGCGCGATGGGGCAAGAGACCCAGTACTTC | CASSLMGGAMGQETQYF
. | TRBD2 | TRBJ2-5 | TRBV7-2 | TGTGCCAGCAGCCCCAGGGCGTTCCGACTAGCGGGAGCGCGGGAGACCCAGTACTTC | CASSPRAFRLAGARETQYF
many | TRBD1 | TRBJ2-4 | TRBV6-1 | TGTGCCAGCCTAAAACGGCGGACAGGGGATGTAGACATTCAGTACTTC | CASLKRRTGDVDIQYF